This T cell receptor beta chain comes out of a study of technical replicates of blood from a few donors. CDR1 MNHEY and CDR2 SMNVEV come from the germline V gene (reference sequence). Trimming pared 5 bases from V and 3 bases from J, leaving 20 bases between. The CDR3 runs to 16 residues. Libraries were prepared by immunoSEQ multiplex PCR; TCRdb keeps only in-frame clonotypes and omits some of them. The data hold more than 65,000 clones, with about 97% observed a single time. The chain has TRBV27 and TRBJ2-7, with a tentative D call TRBD1 (6 bases). The receptor's source is a human donor in good health. Material: T cells isolated from PBMCs. This chain's CDR3 is CASSPWLGDKFYEQYF. CDR3 nucleotides: TGTGCCAGCAGTCCGTGGCTAGGGGACAAATTCTACGAGCAGTACTTC.